Shown below are 17 T cell receptor beta chains from a single sample sequenced in a study of blood T cell repertoires in COVID-19. Produced via immunoSEQ multiplex PCR; TCRdb's table is partial and in-frame only. The sample gives more than 55,000 clones, 75% to 90% of which show up once; roughly 18% is in the top ten. Sequencing used peripheral blood. All receptors derive from a woman aged 55 to 70 with COVID-19, enrolled during active disease.

This chain links TRBV25-1 with TRBJ1-3; the D gene is possibly TRBD1 (6 bases). Per the germline V gene, CDR1 is MGHDK and CDR2 is SYGVNS. Trimming shortened V by 10 bases and J by 0 bases, and 16 bases separated the two germline ends. CDR3 size: 15 residues. The CDR3 here is CANSGTFSSGNTIYF. Here the CDR3 DNA reads TGTGCCAACTCCGGGACATTTAGCTCTGGAAACACCATATATTTT.

The chain couples TRBV24-1 to TRBJ1-1, with 8 bases identical to TRBD1. The CDR3 length is 13 residues. CDR1 and CDR2 from the germline V gene are KGHDR and SFDVKD. V shed 7 bases and J 5 bases; nucleotides not matched to a gene: 5. The DNA of the CDR3 is TGTGCCACCAGGGGGACAGGCGGGACTGAAGCTTTCTTT. It is translated as CATRGTGGTEAFF.

This rearrangement joins TRBV5-1 to TRBJ2-3, with D perhaps matching TRBD2 (5 bases). The CDR3 length is 16 residues. Trimming removed 0 bases at V and 0 bases at J, with 11 bases between. Germline V gives CDR1 SGHRS, CDR2 YFSETQ. CDR3 sequence reads: CASSLGVGVSTDTQYF. The CDR3 DNA is TGCGCCAGCAGCTTGGGGGTCGGGGTTAGCACAGATACGCAGTATTTT.

The chain carries TRBV10-3 and TRBJ2-7; D gene unclear. The length of the CDR3 is 11 residues. Germline CDR1 is ENHRY and CDR2 is SYGVKD. Trimming removed 7 bases at V and 2 bases at J, with 6 bases between. CDR3 sequence reads: CAIKSTYEQYF. The CDR3 coding sequence is TGTGCCATCAAATCCACCTACGAGCAGTACTTC.

This chain links TRBV20-1 with TRBJ1-5; perhaps TRBD1 as D (6 bases). Trimming removed 4 bases at V and 5 bases at J, with 27 bases between. CDR1 is DFQATT and CDR2 is SNEGSKA in the germline V gene (reference sequence). CDR3 size: 18 residues. DNA for the CDR3: TGCAGTGCTACTGACCGACAGGTGAGAGGGCAAGGGGATCAGCCCCAGCATTTT. It encodes CSATDRQVRGQGDQPQHF.

The rearrangement uses TRBV5-4 and TRBJ2-1, with 8 bases matching TRBD1. In germline, CDR1 is SGHNT, CDR2 YYREEE (reference sequence). This CDR3 comprises 14 residues. Trimming cost V 3 bases and J 5 bases; bases outside gene matches: 4. CDR3 sequence: CASSSWTGHNEQFF. The CDR3 region has the DNA TGTGCCAGCAGCTCCTGGACAGGGCACAATGAGCAGTTCTTC.

The CDR3 spells CASSSRVGGNTEAFF. As DNA, the CDR3 is TGTGCCAGCAGCTCCCGTGTAGGGGGGAACACTGAAGCTTTCTTT. The chain employs TRBV14 and TRBJ1-1; D is perhaps TRBD1 (6 bases). Germline V lookup: CDR1 SGHDN, CDR2 FVKESK. The V and J ends lost 5 bases and 1 base respectively, with 14 bases between them. The CDR3 spans 15 residues.

The chain is built from TRBV24-1 and TRBJ2-2; 11 positions match TRBD1. Germline values: CDR1 KGHDR, CDR2 SFDVKD. The CDR3 covers 17 residues. The V gene end was trimmed by 3 bases and the J gene end by 4 bases; junction bases not matched to a gene: 6. The CDR3 reads CATSDPQGTGGTGELFF. The CDR3 DNA reads TGTGCCACCAGTGATCCCCAGGGGACAGGGGGCACCGGGGAGCTGTTTTTT.

Here the CDR3 DNA reads TGTGCCAGCAGTCCCCTGTCCGGGGAGCTGTTTTTT. Residues: CASSPLSGELFF. This sequence joins TRBV7-8 and TRBJ2-2; D gene uncertain. CDR3 size: 12 residues. Trimming removed 6 bases from V and 6 bases from J, with 8 bases in between. Germline loops: CDR1 SGHVS, CDR2 FQNEAQ.

The chain carries TRBV13 and TRBJ1-2, with TRBD1 matching 7 bases. The germline CDR1 and CDR2 sequences are PRHDT and FYEKMQ (reference sequence). V was pared by 5 bases and J by 5 bases, with 20 bases of the junction left unmatched. This CDR3 is built from 18 residues. Written as DNA, the CDR3 is TGTGCCAGCAGCCTGTGGACCGTGTGGGGACAGCAACTTTATGGCTACACCTTC. The encoded protein is CASSLWTVWGQQLYGYTF.

This chain joins TRBV7-9 and TRBJ2-2; D possibly corresponds to TRBD1 (6 bases). This CDR3 has 14 amino acids. Trimming cost V 3 bases and J 5 bases, with 10 bases left between them. Germline V gene lookup returns CDR1 SEHNR and CDR2 FQNEAQ (reference sequence). CDR3 nucleotide sequence: TGTGCCAGCAGCTTCATCAGGGGTACCGGGGAGCTGTTTTTT. It codes for CASSFIRGTGELFF.

This clone was seen a few times. The V call is TRBV9, the J call TRBJ2-7; D uncertain. The CDR3 consists of 13 residues. Germline values: CDR1 SGDLS, CDR2 YYNGEE. Trimming left V 3 bases short and J 2 bases short, with 9 bases between. DNA of the CDR3: TGTGCCAGCAGCGCACAACCAGCCTACGAGCAGTACTTC. It yields the protein CASSAQPAYEQYF.

The CDR3 region has the DNA TGTGCCACCAGCAGAAAGACAGGGGTTGGAAACACCATATATTTT. Its protein product is CATSRKTGVGNTIYF. V usage is TRBV15 and J usage is TRBJ1-3, with 8 bases fitting TRBD1. Per germline, CDR1 LNHNV and CDR2 YYDKDF (reference sequence). CDR3 length: 15 residues. J was trimmed by 3 bases and V by 2 bases; bases with no gene match: 3.

The chain couples TRBV21-1 to TRBJ1-2; no check of the table's D call, TRBD1, against the DNA was made. TRBV21-1 is assigned pseudogene status. This CDR3 region has 13 residues. CDR3 region: CASRLQADYGYTF. Written as DNA, the CDR3 is TGTGCCAGCAGACTACAGGCCGACTATGGCTACACCTTC.

As for this clone: One junction end does not reproduce the germline sequence, and a read error may be involved. This sequence joins TRBV6-1 and TRBJ1-2; 9 bases fit TRBD1. This CDR3 is built from 16 residues. The germline V gene has CDR1 MNHNS and CDR2 SASEGT. The CDR3: CASSKAGGQGPYGYTF. CDR3 nucleotide sequence: TGTGCCAGCAGTAAAGCCGGAGGACAGGGGCCCTATGGCTACACCTTC.

This chain joins TRBV19 and TRBJ1-4; perhaps TRBD1 as D (5 bases). Germline values: CDR1 LNHDA, CDR2 SQIVND (reference sequence). This CDR3 spans 15 amino acids. V was pared by 3 bases and J by 7 bases, with 15 bases between. DNA of the CDR3: TGTGCCAGTAGTATGACGGGGGACGGGGGTGAAAAACTGTTTTTT. Protein sequence: CASSMTGDGGEKLFF.

The rearrangement links TRBV19 to TRBJ1-6; no firm D call. V lost 10 bases and J lost 8, with 18 bases in between. Per the germline V gene, CDR1 is LNHDA and CDR2 is SQIVND (reference sequence). The CDR3 extends over 14 amino acids. The CDR3 is CATAGMAAHSPLHF. The CDR3 DNA reads as TGTGCCACCGCGGGTATGGCAGCCCATTCACCCCTCCACTTT. Based on the CDR3 plus reference TRBV19 and TRBJ1-6, the full variable domain is DGGITQSPKYLFRKEGQNVTLSCEQNLNHDAMYWYRQDPGQGLRLIYYSQIVNDFQKGDIAEGYSVSREKKESFPLTVTSAQKNPTAFYLCATAGMAAHSPLHFGNGTRLTVT.